This entry lists 20 T cell receptor beta chains sequenced from one sample in a study of Ad26.COV2.S vaccination and SARS-CoV-2 variants (dated by TCRdb to about 2021). The method behind the library was the immunoSEQ multiplex PCR assay. TCRdb retrieved this table from immuneACCESS and kept in-frame rearrangements only. Not all clones are present; in checked studies, unresolved V genes account for under half, and no reason is known for the remainder. A total of 200,000 to 300,000 clones appear in this sample, approximately 88% of them only once. Around 10% of the sample lies in the top ten. The treatment or condition label for this specimen denotes: about 20 received Ad26.COV2.S at low or high dose, single or two shots; 5 received placebo; per-sample allocation not given. Repertoires of vaccine and placebo recipients were sequenced from samples collected on day 63 after the first injection. Sequences were derived from peripheral blood, sampled in a trial of Ad26.COV2.S vaccine versus placebo. The receptors shown here come from a person aged 18-65 years who received the Ad26.COV2.S COVID-19 vaccine or a placebo.

This chain uses TRBV24-1 with TRBJ2-2; D is ambiguous. Germline CDR1 KGHDR, CDR2 SFDVKD. CDR3 length: 12 amino acids. The ends were cut back, 3 bases at V and 9 bases at J, with 7 bases in the middle. In DNA form, the CDR3 reads TGTGCCACCAGTGATGTAGACCGGGAGCTGTTTTTT. This encodes CATSDVDRELFF.

A few counts support this clone. This sequence joins TRBV5-1 and TRBJ2-7; no reliable D call. Trimming removed 3 bases from V and 5 bases from J, with 9 bases in between. This CDR3 region has 12 residues. Per germline, CDR1 SGHRS and CDR2 YFSETQ. The CDR3 here is CASSSLGDEQYF. The CDR3 DNA reads as TGCGCCAGCAGCTCTTTAGGCGACGAGCAGTACTTC.

The V call is TRBV6-2 or TRBV6-3, the J call TRBJ1-6; D not resolved. V was trimmed by 1 base and J by 4 bases, leaving 8 bases between them. Germline values: CDR1 MNHEY, CDR2 SVGEGT. This CDR3 has 15 residues. For the CDR3, the DNA is TGTGCCAGCAGTTACTACCGGGATTATAATTCACCCCTCCACTTT. Translating gives CASSYYRDYNSPLHF.

The chain is built from TRBV24-1 and TRBJ2-1; TRBD2 might be the D (5 bases). The germline V and J ends were trimmed by 4 bases and 4 bases, with 13 bases remaining between them. Germline V gene lookup returns CDR1 KGHDR and CDR2 SFDVKD. The CDR3 is 15 residues long. Here the CDR3 DNA reads TGTGCCACCAGTGAGCGCCGGGGTCAGTACAATGAGCAGTTCTTC. Amino acid sequence: CATSERRGQYNEQFF.

This clone was found once. The genes are TRBV6-5 and TRBJ2-7, with D unclear. V dropped 8 bases and J dropped 2 bases, with 16 bases sitting between them. The CDR3 spans 14 residues. Germline CDR1 is MNHEY and CDR2 is SVGAGI. Here the CDR3 DNA reads TGTGCCAGCGGAAGGGCACCAGGAGCCTACGAGCAGTACTTC. Its translation is CASGRAPGAYEQYF.

The chain couples TRBV7-9 to TRBJ1-1; D may be TRBD1 (5 bases). Between the trimmed V and J ends, which lost 1 base and 5 bases, there was a span of 11 bases. The CDR3 has 14 residues. Germline V gives CDR1 SEHNR, CDR2 FQNEAQ (reference sequence). Here the CDR3 DNA reads TGTGCCAGCAGCTTAGTAACAGGCTGGACTGAAGCTTTCTTT. Protein sequence: CASSLVTGWTEAFF.

The rearrangement links TRBV6-2 or TRBV6-3 to TRBJ2-7; 7 nucleotides line up with TRBD2. The ends lost 2 bases at V and 5 bases at J; junction bases unmatched: 3. The CDR3 extends over 13 amino acids. Germline CDR1 reads MNHEY; CDR2 reads SVGEGT. CDR3 in DNA: TGTGCCAGCAGTTACGGTCTAGCGGACGAGCAGTACTTC. It specifies CASSYGLADEQYF.

This clone was observed a single time. The chain joins TRBV4-1 to TRBJ1-4; D gene unclear. In germline, CDR1 is MGHRA, CDR2 YSYEKL. The V end was cut by 0 bases, the J end by 4 bases, with 15 bases between. This CDR3 is built from 17 residues. CDR3 bases: TGCGCCAGCAGCCAAGATCGGGCGGCACTTGTTAATGAAAAACTGTTTTTT. This encodes CASSQDRAALVNEKLFF.

This chain links TRBV12-3 or TRBV12-4 with TRBJ2-1, with a tentative D call TRBD2 (6 bases). CDR3 size: 12 residues. Deletions cut 7 bases from V and 9 bases from J, with 13 bases between. Here the CDR3 reads CASITGVTEQFF. For the CDR3, the DNA is TGTGCCAGCATAACGGGAGTCACTGAGCAGTTCTTC.

The count of this clone is one. The J gene is TRBJ2-7, the V gene TRBV4-1; D tentatively reads TRBD1 or TRBD2 (5 bases each). CDR1 MGHRA and CDR2 YSYEKL come from the germline V gene. This CDR3 has 13 residues. Trimming pared 4 bases from V and 6 bases from J, leaving 13 bases between. The CDR3 coding sequence is TGCGCCAGCAGCCCCTGGTTCGGGGCCGAGCAGTACTTC. Translated, it gives CASSPWFGAEQYF.

The genes are TRBV29-1 and TRBJ2-3; 8 nucleotides match TRBD2. The germline V gene encodes CDR1 SQVTM and CDR2 ANQGSEA. J gave up 4 bases and V 4 bases, and 16 bases lay outside the gene matches. The CDR3 contains 17 residues. The DNA of the CDR3 is TGCAGCGTTGTCGCGACTAGCGAGATCAGGTATCCAGATACGCAGTATTTT. Its protein product is CSVVATSEIRYPDTQYF.

This chain joins TRBV7-9 and TRBJ1-4, with a tentative D call TRBD1 (5 bases). This CDR3 has 12 amino acids. The V gene lost 6 bases and the J gene lost 7 bases, with 9 bases spanning the gap. CDR1 and CDR2 from the germline V gene are SEHNR and FQNEAQ (reference sequence). CDR3 sequence: CASSLGLEKLFF. CDR3 nucleotide sequence: TGTGCCAGCAGTTTGGGGCTTGAAAAACTGTTTTTT.

This sequence joins TRBV7-3 and TRBJ2-5; D assignment may be TRBD1 or TRBD2 (5 bases each). Trimming stripped 3 bases from V and 5 bases from J, with 13 bases between. CDR1 and CDR2 (germline): SGHTA, FQGTGA. CDR3 size: 14 residues. The CDR3 here is CASSLGPSPETQYF. The CDR3 coding sequence is TGTGCCAGCAGCTTGGGACCTTCCCCGGAGACCCAGTACTTC.

The V call is TRBV5-1, the J call TRBJ1-1; D gene unclear. CDR1 and CDR2 (germline): SGHRS, YFSETQ. Trimming took off 7 bases at V and 1 base at J, with 11 bases between the two ends. The CDR3 extends over 13 amino acids. CDR3 loop: CASGRERNTEAFF. The CDR3 DNA sequence: TGCGCCAGCGGGAGGGAGAGGAACACTGAAGCTTTCTTT.

This clone appeared a single time. The rearrangement joins TRBV7-3 to TRBJ2-5, with 7 bases matching TRBD1. Germline V lookup: CDR1 SGHTA, CDR2 FQGTGA. The CDR3 extends over 15 amino acids. The V and J ends lost 1 base and 1 base, in that order; junction bases with no gene match: 3. The CDR3 DNA reads TGTGCCAGCAGCTTAATCGCAGGGGGCCAAGAGACCCAGTACTTC. This codes for CASSLIAGGQETQYF.

The chain is built from TRBV19 and TRBJ1-2; D is uncertain. The CDR3 is 14 residues long. The V gene lost 8 bases and the J gene lost 2 bases, with 15 bases spanning the gap. Germline CDR1 reads LNHDA; CDR2 reads SQIVND (reference sequence). CDR3: CASQRKNRNYGYTF. CDR3 bases: TGTGCCAGTCAACGGAAGAATAGGAACTATGGCTACACCTTC.

The gene calls are TRBV19 and TRBJ1-1; D is unresolved. CDR1 LNHDA and CDR2 SQIVND come from the germline V gene (reference sequence). V lost 3 bases, J lost 8 bases, and 13 bases lay in between. This CDR3 has 13 residues. CDR3 bases: TGTGCCAGTAGTATGTTTCATGGACCCGAAGCTTTCTTT. The encoded protein is CASSMFHGPEAFF.

CDR3 sequence: CSGSSGGAFGELFF. CDR3 sequence (DNA): TGCAGCGGGTCTAGCGGGGGGGCCTTCGGGGAGCTGTTTTTT. V and J are TRBV29-1 and TRBJ2-2, with 12 bases aligning to TRBD2. The CDR3 length is 14 residues. The ends lost 7 bases at V and 7 bases at J; junction bases unmatched: 7. CDR1 and CDR2 (germline): SQVTM, ANQGSEA.

This chain links TRBV11-2 with TRBJ2-5; 9 bases align to TRBD1. V was clipped by 5 bases and J by 1 base; unmatched bases: 14. Germline V gene data show CDR1 as SGHAT and CDR2 as FQNNGV. The CDR3 extends over 18 amino acids. For the CDR3, the DNA is TGTGCCAGCAGCCCACTATGGGGGGACAGGGCGGCCCAAGAGACCCAGTACTTC. Translation: CASSPLWGDRAAQETQYF.

The chain has TRBV19 and TRBJ2-7; D remains ambiguous. From germline, CDR1 is LNHDA and CDR2 SQIVND (reference sequence). Trimming removed 2 bases from V and 1 base from J, with 9 bases in between. CDR3 size: 14 residues. The CDR3 DNA is TGTGCCAGTAGTATATCTCCAGCTTCCTACGAGCAGTACTTC. It translates to CASSISPASYEQYF.